Given below is one T cell receptor beta chain in context. The data were taken from a study of blood T cell repertoires in COVID-19. Study background: The United States, Italy and Spain supplied acute and convalescent COVID-19 samples. PBMCs, B-cell-depleted T cells, or T cells were the source of the cDNA or gDNA that made up the material.

As originally analysed: Estimated nucleated cell counts came from reference gene primer amplification. TCRdb keeps only in-frame clones here, not all; method: immunoSEQ multiplex PCR. Clone size and the V and J calls come from that table; the DNA yielded D and trimming. Here the sample spans around 220,000 clones, approximately 86% being singletons. J lost 0 bases, V lost 11 bases, and 21 bases had no gene match. The CDR3 is 19 amino acids. The germline CDR1 and CDR2 sequences are MRHNA and SNTAGT. This clonotype was obtained from a man between 18 and 29 years old with active or convalescent COVID-19. What was sequenced was peripheral blood. The chain is built from TRBV6-4 and TRBJ1-5; 8 bases are a match to TRBD1. For the CDR3, the DNA is TGTGCCCCCACCGCCCCGACAGGGGTAAAGGTTAATAGCAATCAGCCCCAGCATTTT. Amino acids: CAPTAPTGVKVNSNQPQHF.